Listed below are T cell receptor beta chains from one sample, sequenced in a study of blood T cell repertoires in COVID-19. Sequenced by immunoSEQ multiplex PCR; TCRdb stores in-frame clones only, minus some. The repertoire consists of about 80,000 clones, with 76% occurring once and the leading ten covering roughly 15%. Sequenced sample: peripheral blood. These receptors were taken from a man in his 70s with active or convalescent COVID-19. CDR3s include the opening cysteine and the closing phenylalanine or tryptophan. Fields, in order: D gene, V gene, clone size, J gene, CDR3 protein, CDR3 DNA. The D gene is left open where the match is weak. Clone size is not always given. Where it is, it says once, few, many or a class for expanded clones.

D gene: .
V gene: TRBV6-5
clone size: .
J gene: TRBJ2-3
CDR3 protein: CASSRGTDTQYF
CDR3 DNA: TGTGCCAGCAGCCGCGGGACAGATACGCAGTATTTT

D gene: .
V gene: TRBV2
clone size: .
J gene: TRBJ1-5
CDR3 protein: CASRRAGQPQHF
CDR3 DNA: TGTGCCAGCAGGAGGGCAGGTCAGCCCCAGCATTTT

D gene: .
V gene: TRBV5-6
clone size: .
J gene: TRBJ2-3
CDR3 protein: CASSLGGDGDTQYF
CDR3 DNA: TGTGCCAGCTCTTTAGGAGGGGACGGAGATACGCAGTATTTT

D gene: .
V gene: TRBV11-2
clone size: .
J gene: TRBJ1-2
CDR3 protein: CASRRPGNNYGYTF
CDR3 DNA: TGTGCCAGCAGGAGACCGGGGAACAACTATGGCTACACCTTC

D gene: .
V gene: TRBV9
clone size: .
J gene: TRBJ2-1
CDR3 protein: CASSATGQTYNEQFF
CDR3 DNA: TGTGCCAGCAGCGCTACAGGGCAGACCTACAATGAGCAGTTCTTC

D gene: .
V gene: TRBV12-3/TRBV12-4
clone size: .
J gene: TRBJ2-7
CDR3 protein: CASSAGQIYEQYF
CDR3 DNA: TGTGCCAGCAGTGCGGGCCAGATCTACGAGCAGTACTTC

D gene: .
V gene: TRBV5-1
clone size: .
J gene: TRBJ1-3
CDR3 protein: CASSQVGAGNTIYF
CDR3 DNA: TGCGCCAGCAGCCAAGTCGGGGCTGGAAACACCATATATTTT

D gene: .
V gene: TRBV4-2
clone size: few
J gene: TRBJ1-1
CDR3 protein: CASSQLAGGTNTEAFF
CDR3 DNA: TGTGCCAGCAGCCAATTGGCGGGCGGGACCAACACTGAAGCTTTCTTT

D gene: .
V gene: TRBV5-1
clone size: .
J gene: TRBJ1-6
CDR3 protein: CASSSGSPPLHF
CDR3 DNA: TGCGCCAGCAGCTCCGGGTCGCCACCCCTCCACTTT

D gene: .
V gene: TRBV6-5
clone size: .
J gene: TRBJ1-2
CDR3 protein: CASSVGAGDGYTF
CDR3 DNA: TGTGCCAGCAGCGTGGGGGCAGGGGACGGCTACACCTTC

D gene: .
V gene: TRBV16
clone size: many
J gene: TRBJ2-7
CDR3 protein: CASRGVLGEQYF
CDR3 DNA: TGTGCCAGCAGGGGCGTACTAGGAGAGCAGTACTTC

D gene: TRBD1
V gene: TRBV7-6
clone size: .
J gene: TRBJ1-5
CDR3 protein: CASSLYRGQPQHF
CDR3 DNA: TGTGCCAGCAGCTTATACAGGGGCCAGCCCCAGCATTTT

D gene: TRBD1
V gene: TRBV4-1
clone size: .
J gene: TRBJ1-3
CDR3 protein: CASSPRTGLPSGNTIYF
CDR3 DNA: TGCGCCAGCAGCCCACGGACAGGGCTTCCCTCTGGAAACACCATATATTTT

D gene: TRBD2
V gene: TRBV3-1/TRBV3-2
clone size: once
J gene: TRBJ2-7
CDR3 protein: CASSQPGTTPYEQYF
CDR3 DNA: TGTGCCAGCAGCCAGCCCGGGACTACCCCCTACGAGCAGTACTTC

D gene: TRBD2
V gene: TRBV19
clone size: .
J gene: TRBJ2-7
CDR3 protein: CASSIGTSPAYEQYF
CDR3 DNA: TGTGCCAGTAGTATAGGGACTAGCCCAGCCTACGAGCAGTACTTC

D gene: TRBD2
V gene: TRBV6-5
clone size: .
J gene: TRBJ2-5
CDR3 protein: CASSPRGGKETQYF
CDR3 DNA: TGTGCCAGCAGCCCCCGGGGGGGGAAAGAGACCCAGTACTTC

D gene: TRBD1
V gene: TRBV30
clone size: .
J gene: TRBJ1-1
CDR3 protein: CAWSVGTDTEAFF
CDR3 DNA: TGTGCCTGGAGTGTAGGGACAGACACTGAAGCTTTCTTT

D gene: .
V gene: TRBV30
clone size: .
J gene: TRBJ1-1
CDR3 protein: CAWRQQVNTEAFF
CDR3 DNA: TGTGCCTGGAGGCAACAGGTGAACACTGAAGCTTTCTTT

D gene: TRBD2
V gene: TRBV9
clone size: .
J gene: TRBJ2-5
CDR3 protein: CASSPRVAGGIETQYF
CDR3 DNA: TGTGCCAGCAGCCCGAGGGTAGCGGGGGGGATAGAGACCCAGTACTTC

D gene: .
V gene: TRBV6-6
clone size: .
J gene: TRBJ1-5
CDR3 protein: CASSYSSDQPQHF
CDR3 DNA: TGTGCCAGCAGTTACTCATCGGATCAGCCCCAGCATTTT

D gene: .
V gene: TRBV19
clone size: .
J gene: TRBJ2-3
CDR3 protein: CASTIYHSTDTQYF
CDR3 DNA: TGTGCCAGTACCATCTACCATAGCACAGATACGCAGTATTTT